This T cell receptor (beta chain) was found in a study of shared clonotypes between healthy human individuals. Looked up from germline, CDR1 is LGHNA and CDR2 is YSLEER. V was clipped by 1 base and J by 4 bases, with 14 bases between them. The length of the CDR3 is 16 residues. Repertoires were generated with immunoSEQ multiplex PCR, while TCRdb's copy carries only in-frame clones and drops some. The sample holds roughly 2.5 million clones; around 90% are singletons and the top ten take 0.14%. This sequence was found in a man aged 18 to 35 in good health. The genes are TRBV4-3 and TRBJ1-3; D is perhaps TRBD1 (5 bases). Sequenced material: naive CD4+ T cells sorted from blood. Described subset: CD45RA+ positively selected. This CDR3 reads CASSQVPGTIGNTIYF. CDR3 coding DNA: TGCGCCAGCAGCCAAGTCCCGGGGACGATAGGAAACACCATATATTTT.